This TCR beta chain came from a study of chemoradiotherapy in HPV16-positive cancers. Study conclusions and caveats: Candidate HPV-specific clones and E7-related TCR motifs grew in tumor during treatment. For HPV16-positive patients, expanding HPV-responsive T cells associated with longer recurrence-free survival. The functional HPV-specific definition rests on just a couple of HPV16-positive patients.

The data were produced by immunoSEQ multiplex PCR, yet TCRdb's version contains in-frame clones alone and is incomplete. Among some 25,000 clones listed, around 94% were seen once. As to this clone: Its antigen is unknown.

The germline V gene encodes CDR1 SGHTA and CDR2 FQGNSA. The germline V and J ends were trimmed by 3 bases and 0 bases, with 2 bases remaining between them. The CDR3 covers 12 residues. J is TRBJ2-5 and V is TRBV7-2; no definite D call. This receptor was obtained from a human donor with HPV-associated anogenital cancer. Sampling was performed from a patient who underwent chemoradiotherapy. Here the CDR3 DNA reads TGTGCCAGCAGCTTGAACCAAGAGACCCAGTACTTC. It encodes CASSLNQETQYF.